This T cell receptor beta chain was recorded in a study of cytomegalovirus exposure and HLA in healthy donors. Study-wide background: Around 85 million unique TCR sequences came from HLA-typed donors in an early release. The study's findings and limits: Cytomegalovirus status was reportedly diagnosed by the classifier with high sensitivity and specificity. In an earlier analysis, productive rearrangement rates for most beta V segments clustered near 87% or 30%.

The PCR employed 60 Vbeta primers together with 13 Jbeta primers. Sequenced by immunoSEQ multiplex PCR; TCRdb stores in-frame clones only, minus some. This sample lists tens of thousands of clones; its ten largest clones have about 4.1%. With regard to this clone: Its antigen is not known.

The germline CDR1 and CDR2 sequences are GTSNPN and SVGIG (reference sequence). Trimming removed 0 bases from V and 4 bases from J, with 13 bases in between. This CDR3 spans 14 amino acids. J is TRBJ2-7 and V is TRBV30, with unresolved D. Specimen: PBMCs. The source of this sequence is a young man in good health and CMV-seropositive. The CDR3 DNA reads as TGTGCCTGGAGTGTACCGAATCTAGAGTACGAGCAGTACTTC. Amino acids: CAWSVPNLEYEQYF.